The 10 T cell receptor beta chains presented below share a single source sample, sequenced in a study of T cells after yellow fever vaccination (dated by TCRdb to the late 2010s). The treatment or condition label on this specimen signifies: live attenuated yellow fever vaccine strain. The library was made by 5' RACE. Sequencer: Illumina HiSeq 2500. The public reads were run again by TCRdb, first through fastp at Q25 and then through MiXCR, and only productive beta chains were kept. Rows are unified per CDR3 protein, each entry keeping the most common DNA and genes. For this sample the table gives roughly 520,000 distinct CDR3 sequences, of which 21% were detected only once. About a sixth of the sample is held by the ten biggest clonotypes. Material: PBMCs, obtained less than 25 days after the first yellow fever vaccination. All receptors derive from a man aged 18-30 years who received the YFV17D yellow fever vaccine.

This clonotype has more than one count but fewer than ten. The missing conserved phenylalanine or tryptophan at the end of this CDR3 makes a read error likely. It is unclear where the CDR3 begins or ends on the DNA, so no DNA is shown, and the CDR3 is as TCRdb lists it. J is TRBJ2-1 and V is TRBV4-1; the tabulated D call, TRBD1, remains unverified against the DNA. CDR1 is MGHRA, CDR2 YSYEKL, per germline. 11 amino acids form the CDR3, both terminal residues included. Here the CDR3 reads CASSQRDPGLG.

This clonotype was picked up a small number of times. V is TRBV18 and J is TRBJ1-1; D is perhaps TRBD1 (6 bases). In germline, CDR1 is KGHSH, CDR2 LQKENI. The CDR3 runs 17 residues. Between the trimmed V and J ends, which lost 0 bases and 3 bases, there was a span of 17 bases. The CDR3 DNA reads TGTGCCAGCTCACCACCGAGGGGGGCGGCTCAGGACACTGAAGCTTTCTTT. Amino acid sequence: CASSPPRGAAQDTEAFF. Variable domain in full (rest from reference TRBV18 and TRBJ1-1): NAGVMQNPRHLVRRRGQEARLRCSPMKGHSHVYWYRQLPEEGLKFMVYLQKENIIDESGMPKERFSAEFPKEGPSILRIQQVVRGDSAAYFCASSPPRGAAQDTEAFFGQGTRLTVV.

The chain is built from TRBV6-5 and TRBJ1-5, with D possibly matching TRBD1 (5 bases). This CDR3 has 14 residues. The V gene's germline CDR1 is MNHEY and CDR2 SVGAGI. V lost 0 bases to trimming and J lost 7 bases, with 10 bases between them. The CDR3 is CASSYSEGNQPQHF. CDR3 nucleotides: TGTGCCAGCAGTTACTCCGAGGGGAACCAGCCCCAGCATTTT.

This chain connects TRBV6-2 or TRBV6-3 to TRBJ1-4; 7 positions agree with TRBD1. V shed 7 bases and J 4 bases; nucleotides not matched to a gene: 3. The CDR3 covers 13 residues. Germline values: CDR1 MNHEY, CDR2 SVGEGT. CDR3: CASKRGLNEKLFF. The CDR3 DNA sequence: TGTGCCAGCAAGAGGGGGCTTAATGAAAAACTGTTTTTT.

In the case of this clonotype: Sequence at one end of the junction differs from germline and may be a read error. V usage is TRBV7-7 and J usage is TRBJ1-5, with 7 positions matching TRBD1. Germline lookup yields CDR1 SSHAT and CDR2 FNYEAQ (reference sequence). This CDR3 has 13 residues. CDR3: CASSSGQDQPQHF. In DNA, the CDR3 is TGTGCTAGCAGCTCCGGACAGGATCAGCCCCAGCATTTT. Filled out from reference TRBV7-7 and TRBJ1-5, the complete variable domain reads GAGVSQSPRYKVTKRGQDVTLRCDPISSHATLYWYQQALGQGPEFLTYFNYEAQPDKSGLPSDRFSAERPEGSISTLTIQRTEQRDSAMYRCASSSGQDQPQHFGDGTRLSIL.

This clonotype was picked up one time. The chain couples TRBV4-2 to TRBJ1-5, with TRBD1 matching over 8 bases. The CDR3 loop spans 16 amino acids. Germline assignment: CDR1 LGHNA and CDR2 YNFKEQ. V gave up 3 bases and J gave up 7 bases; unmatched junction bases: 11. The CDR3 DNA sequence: TGTGCCAGCAGCCAGGAAACAGGGGGATTATGGCAGCCCCAGCATTTT. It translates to CASSQETGGLWQPQHF.

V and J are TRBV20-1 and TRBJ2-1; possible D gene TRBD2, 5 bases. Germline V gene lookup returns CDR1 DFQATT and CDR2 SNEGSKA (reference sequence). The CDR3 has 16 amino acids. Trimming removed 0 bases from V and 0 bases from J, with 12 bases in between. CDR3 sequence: CSARDPSGDSYNEQFF. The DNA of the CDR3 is TGCAGTGCTAGAGATCCGAGCGGCGACTCCTACAATGAGCAGTTCTTC.

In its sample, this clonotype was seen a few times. The CDR3 DNA reads as TGTGCCAGCAGCGAGACAGGCCCGAGCTCCTACGAGCAGTACTTC. Protein sequence: CASSETGPSSYEQYF. The chain is built from TRBV7-9 and TRBJ2-7; perhaps TRBD1 as D (6 bases). The V end lost 5 bases, the J end lost 0 bases, and 14 bases lay between the germline ends. Germline CDR1 is SEHNR and CDR2 is FQNEAQ (reference sequence). The CDR3 contains 15 residues.

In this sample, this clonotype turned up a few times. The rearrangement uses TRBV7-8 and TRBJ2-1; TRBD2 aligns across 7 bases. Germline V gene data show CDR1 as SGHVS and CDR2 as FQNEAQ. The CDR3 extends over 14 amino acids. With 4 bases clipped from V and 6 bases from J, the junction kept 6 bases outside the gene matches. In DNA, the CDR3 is TGTGCCAGCAGCTCTCCCGGGACTACCAATGAGCAGTTCTTC. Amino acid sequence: CASSSPGTTNEQFF.

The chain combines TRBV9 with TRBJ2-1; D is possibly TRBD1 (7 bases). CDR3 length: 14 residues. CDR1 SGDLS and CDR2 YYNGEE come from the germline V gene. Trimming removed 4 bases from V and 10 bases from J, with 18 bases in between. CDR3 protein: CASSLDREDDEQFF. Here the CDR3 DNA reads TGTGCCAGCAGCCTCGACAGGGAGGATGACGAGCAGTTCTTC.